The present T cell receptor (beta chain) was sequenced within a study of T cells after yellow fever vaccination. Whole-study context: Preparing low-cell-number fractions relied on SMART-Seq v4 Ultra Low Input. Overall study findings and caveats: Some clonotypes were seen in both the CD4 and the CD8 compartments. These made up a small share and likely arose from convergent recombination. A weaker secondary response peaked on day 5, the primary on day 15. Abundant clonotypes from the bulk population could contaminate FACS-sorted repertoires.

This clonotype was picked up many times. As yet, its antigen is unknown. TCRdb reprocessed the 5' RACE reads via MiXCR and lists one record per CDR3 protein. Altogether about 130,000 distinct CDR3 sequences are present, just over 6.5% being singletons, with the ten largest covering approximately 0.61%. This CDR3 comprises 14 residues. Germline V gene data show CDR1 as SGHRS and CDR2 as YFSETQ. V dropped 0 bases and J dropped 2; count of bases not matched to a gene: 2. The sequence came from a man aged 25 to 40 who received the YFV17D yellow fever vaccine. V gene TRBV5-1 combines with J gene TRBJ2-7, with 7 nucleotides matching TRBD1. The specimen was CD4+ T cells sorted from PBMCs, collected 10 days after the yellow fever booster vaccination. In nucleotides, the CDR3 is TGCGCCAGCAGCTTGGATCAGGGGGCCTACGAGCAGTACTTC. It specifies CASSLDQGAYEQYF. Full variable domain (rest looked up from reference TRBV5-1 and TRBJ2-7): KAGVTQTPRYLIKTRGQQVTLSCSPISGHRSVSWYQQTPGQGLQFLFEYFSETQRNKGNFPGRFSGRQFSNSRSEMNVSTLELGDSALYLCASSLDQGAYEQYFGPGTRLTVT.